The sequence of this T cell receptor beta chain was determined in a study of CD8 T cells in ankylosing spondylitis. Quantitative 5'-RACE was performed with molecular barcodes, and it yielded the TCR beta libraries. TCRdb processed the 5' RACE reads anew with MiXCR; each CDR3 protein has one entry. In the table there are 450,000 to 550,000 distinct CDR3 sequences, about 5% of which are singletons. General study results and limits: Among TCR beta sequences, a motif of eight highly homologous variants appeared characteristic of ankylosing spondylitis blood.

V lost 2 bases and J lost 4, with 10 bases in between. Germline V CDR1 and CDR2: MNHEY, SVGAGI. The CDR3 loop spans 14 amino acids. This clonotype was seen repeatedly, ten times or more. Its antigen is as yet unknown. This TCR came from a male donor with ankylosing spondylitis. J is TRBJ2-3 and V is TRBV6-5; the D is unclear. Input material: blood, either unsorted or a sorted T cell fraction (not recorded which). CDR3 amino acids: CASSYQRSPDTQYF. DNA for the CDR3: TGTGCCAGCAGTTACCAAAGGAGTCCAGATACGCAGTATTTT.